The entry that follows covers one T cell receptor beta chain sequence. The record originates from a study of cytomegalovirus exposure and HLA in healthy donors. V gave up 1 base and J gave up 8 bases, with 23 bases separating them. The V gene's germline CDR1 is KGHSH and CDR2 LQKENI. The CDR3 is made up of 17 amino acids. The PCR used 60 Vbeta and 13 Jbeta primers. The method was immunoSEQ multiplex PCR; TCRdb's version includes in-frame clones alone and lacks a portion of them. The sample carries about 98,000 clones, around 74% recorded once. This chain uses TRBV18 with TRBJ1-2; a possible D gene is TRBD1 (5 bases). Sequenced: PBMCs. This clonotype was sampled from a male donor in good health and CMV-seronegative. This CDR3 reads CASSPLDTGATPRGYTF. The CDR3 nucleotides are TGTGCCAGCTCACCACTGGACACAGGAGCTACCCCTCGGGGCTACACCTTC.